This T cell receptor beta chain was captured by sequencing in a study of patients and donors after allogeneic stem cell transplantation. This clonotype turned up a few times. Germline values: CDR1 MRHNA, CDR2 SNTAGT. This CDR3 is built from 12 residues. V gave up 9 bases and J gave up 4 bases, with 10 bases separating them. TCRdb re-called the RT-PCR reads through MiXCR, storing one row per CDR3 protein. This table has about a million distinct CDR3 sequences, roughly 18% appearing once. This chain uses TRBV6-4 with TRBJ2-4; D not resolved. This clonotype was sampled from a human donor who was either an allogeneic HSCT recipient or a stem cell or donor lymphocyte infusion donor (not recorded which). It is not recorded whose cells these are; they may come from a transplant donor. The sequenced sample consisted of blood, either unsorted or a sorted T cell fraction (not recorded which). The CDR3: CARGNEKNIQYF. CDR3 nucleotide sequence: TGTGCCAGGGGGAACGAGAAAAACATTCAGTACTTC.